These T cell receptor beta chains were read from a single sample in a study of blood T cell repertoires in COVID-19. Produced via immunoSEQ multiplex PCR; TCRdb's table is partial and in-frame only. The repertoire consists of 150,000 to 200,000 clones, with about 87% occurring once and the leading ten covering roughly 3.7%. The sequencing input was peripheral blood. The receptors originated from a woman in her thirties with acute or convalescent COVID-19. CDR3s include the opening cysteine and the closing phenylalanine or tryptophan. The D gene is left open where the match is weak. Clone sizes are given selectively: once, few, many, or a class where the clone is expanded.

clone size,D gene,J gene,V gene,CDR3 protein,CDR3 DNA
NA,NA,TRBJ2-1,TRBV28,CASSLPAGSKNEQFF,TGTGCCAGCAGTTTACCCGCCGGGAGTAAAAATGAGCAGTTCTTC
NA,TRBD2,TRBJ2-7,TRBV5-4,CASSRAGPYEQYF,TGTGCCAGCAGCCGAGCGGGACCCTACGAGCAGTACTTC
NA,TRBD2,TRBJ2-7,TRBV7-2,CASSWREGDYEQYF,TGTGCCAGCAGCTGGAGGGAGGGAGACTACGAGCAGTACTTC
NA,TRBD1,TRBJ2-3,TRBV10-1,CASSAGGQGADTQYF,TGCGCCAGCAGTGCGGGAGGACAGGGGGCAGATACGCAGTATTTT
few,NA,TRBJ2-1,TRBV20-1,CSAGNEQFF,TGCAGTGCCGGGAATGAGCAGTTCTTC
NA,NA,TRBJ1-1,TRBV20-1,CGGGGYTEAFF,TGCGGAGGGGGAGGGTACACTGAAGCTTTCTTT
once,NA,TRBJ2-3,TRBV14,CASSQYTGPRRDTQYF,TGTGCCAGCAGCCAATACACCGGGCCTAGGAGGGATACGCAGTATTTT
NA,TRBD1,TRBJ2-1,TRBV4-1,CASSSYGQGNNEQFF,TGCGCCAGCAGCTCATACGGACAGGGCAACAATGAGCAGTTCTTC
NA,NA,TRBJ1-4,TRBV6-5,CASRRGNNEKLFF,TGTGCCAGCAGAAGAGGTAATAATGAAAAACTGTTTTTT
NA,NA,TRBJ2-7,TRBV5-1,CASSLGAPNPTYEQYF,TGCGCCAGCAGCTTGGGGGCACCTAATCCGACCTACGAGCAGTACTTC
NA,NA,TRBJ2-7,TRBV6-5,CAARGPYEQYF,TGTGCCGCCAGGGGACCCTACGAGCAGTACTTC
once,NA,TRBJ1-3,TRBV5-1,CASSLGGLGGNTIYF,TGCGCCAGCAGCTTAGGAGGGCTAGGTGGAAACACCATATATTTT
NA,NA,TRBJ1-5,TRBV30,CAWSGAGNQPQHF,TGTGCCTGGAGTGGAGCGGGAAACCAGCCCCAGCATTTT
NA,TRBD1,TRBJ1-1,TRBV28,CASSLSPDRVAEAFF,TGTGCCAGCAGTTTATCGCCGGACAGGGTCGCTGAAGCTTTCTTT
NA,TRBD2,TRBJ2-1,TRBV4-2,CASSQEGGLGYNEQFF,TGTGCCAGCAGCCAAGAAGGCGGACTAGGTTACAATGAGCAGTTCTTC
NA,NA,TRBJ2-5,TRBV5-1,CASSLAPAVETQYF,TGCGCCAGCAGCTTGGCCCCAGCGGTGGAGACCCAGTACTTC
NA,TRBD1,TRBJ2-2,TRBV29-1,CSVTGGGRELFF,TGCAGCGTAACAGGGGGCGGGCGGGAGCTGTTTTTT
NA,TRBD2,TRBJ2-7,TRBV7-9,CASNDGRTYEQYF,TGTGCCAGCAATGACGGGAGGACCTACGAGCAGTACTTC
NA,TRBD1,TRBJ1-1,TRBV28,CATGTGRTEAFF,TGTGCCACGGGGACAGGGCGAACTGAAGCTTTCTTT
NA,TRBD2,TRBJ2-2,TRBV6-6,CASSLRLASTGELFF,TGTGCCAGCAGTCTCCGACTAGCAAGTACCGGGGAGCTGTTTTTT
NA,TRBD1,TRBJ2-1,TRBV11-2,CASSHRGSGYNEQFF,TGTGCCAGCAGCCACAGGGGTTCCGGCTACAATGAGCAGTTCTTC
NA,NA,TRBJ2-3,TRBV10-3,CVISGAVHTDTQYF,TGTGTCATCAGTGGAGCTGTGCACACAGATACGCAGTATTTT
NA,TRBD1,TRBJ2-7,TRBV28,CASRTRDRYEQYF,TGTGCCAGCAGGACCCGGGACAGGTACGAGCAGTACTTC
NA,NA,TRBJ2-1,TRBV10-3,CAIRTEGTAYNEQFF,TGTGCCATCAGGACTGAGGGAACCGCATACAATGAGCAGTTCTTC
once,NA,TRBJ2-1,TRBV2,CASSERGYEQFF,TGTGCCAGCAGTGAACGGGGATATGAGCAGTTCTTC
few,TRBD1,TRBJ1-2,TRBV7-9,CASSSTGTGVESYTF,TGTGCCAGCAGCTCCACCGGGACAGGGGTTGAGAGCTACACCTTC
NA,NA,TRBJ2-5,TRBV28,CASQGPQETQYF,TGTGCCAGCCAGGGTCCCCAAGAGACCCAGTACTTC
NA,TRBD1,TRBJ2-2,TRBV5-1,CASVGTANTGELFF,TGCGCCAGCGTCGGGACAGCGAACACCGGGGAGCTGTTTTTT